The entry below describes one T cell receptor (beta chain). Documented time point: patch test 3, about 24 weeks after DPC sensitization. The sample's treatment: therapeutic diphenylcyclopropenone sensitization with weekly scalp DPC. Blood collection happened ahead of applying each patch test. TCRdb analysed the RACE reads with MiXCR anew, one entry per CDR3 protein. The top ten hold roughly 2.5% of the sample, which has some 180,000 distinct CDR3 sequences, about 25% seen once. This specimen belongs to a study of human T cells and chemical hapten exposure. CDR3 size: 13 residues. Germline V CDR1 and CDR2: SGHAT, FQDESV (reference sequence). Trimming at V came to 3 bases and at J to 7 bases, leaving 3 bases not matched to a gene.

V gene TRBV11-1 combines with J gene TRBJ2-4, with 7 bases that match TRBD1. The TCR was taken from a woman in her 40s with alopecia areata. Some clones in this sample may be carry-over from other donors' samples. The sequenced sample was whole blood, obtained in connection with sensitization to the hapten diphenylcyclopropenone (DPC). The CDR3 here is CASSFDRENIQYF. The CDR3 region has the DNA TGTGCCAGCAGCTTTGACAGGGAGAACATTCAGTACTTC.